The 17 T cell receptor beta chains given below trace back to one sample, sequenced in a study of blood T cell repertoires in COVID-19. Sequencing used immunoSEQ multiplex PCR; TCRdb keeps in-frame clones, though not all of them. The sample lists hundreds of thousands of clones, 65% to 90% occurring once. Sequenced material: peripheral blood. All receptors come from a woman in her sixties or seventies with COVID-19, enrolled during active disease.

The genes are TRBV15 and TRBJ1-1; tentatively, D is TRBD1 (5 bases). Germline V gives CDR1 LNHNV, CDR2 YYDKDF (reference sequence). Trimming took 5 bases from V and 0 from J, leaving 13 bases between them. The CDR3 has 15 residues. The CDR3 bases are TGTGCCACCAGCGGATCCGGGGGACTGAACACTGAAGCTTTCTTT. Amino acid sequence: CATSGSGGLNTEAFF.

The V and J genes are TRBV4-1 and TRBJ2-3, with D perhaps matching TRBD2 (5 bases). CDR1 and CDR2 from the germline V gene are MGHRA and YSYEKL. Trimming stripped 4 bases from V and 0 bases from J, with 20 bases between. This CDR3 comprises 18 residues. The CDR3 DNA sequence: TGCGCCAGCAGCCTCGGGGTAGACCCCACTCCTAGCACAGATACGCAGTATTTT. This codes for CASSLGVDPTPSTDTQYF.

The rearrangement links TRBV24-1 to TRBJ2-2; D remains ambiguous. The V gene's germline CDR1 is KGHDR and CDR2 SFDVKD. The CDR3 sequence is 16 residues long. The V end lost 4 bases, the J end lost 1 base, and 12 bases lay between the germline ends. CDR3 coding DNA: TGTGCCACCAGTGAACGTCACTCGTGGAACACCGGGGAGCTGTTTTTT. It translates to CATSERHSWNTGELFF.

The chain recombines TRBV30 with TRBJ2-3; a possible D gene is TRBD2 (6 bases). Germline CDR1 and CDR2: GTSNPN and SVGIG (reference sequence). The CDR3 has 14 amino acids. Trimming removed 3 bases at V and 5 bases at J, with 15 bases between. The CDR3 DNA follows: TGTGCCTGGAGCCAAGGAGGGGTTGGAGATACGCAGTATTTT. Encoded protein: CAWSQGGVGDTQYF.

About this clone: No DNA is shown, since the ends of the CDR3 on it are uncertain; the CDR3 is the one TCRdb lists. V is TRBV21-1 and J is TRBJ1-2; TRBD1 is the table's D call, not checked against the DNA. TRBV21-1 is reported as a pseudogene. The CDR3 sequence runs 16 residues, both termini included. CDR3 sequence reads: CASSKEVAGGAYGYTF.

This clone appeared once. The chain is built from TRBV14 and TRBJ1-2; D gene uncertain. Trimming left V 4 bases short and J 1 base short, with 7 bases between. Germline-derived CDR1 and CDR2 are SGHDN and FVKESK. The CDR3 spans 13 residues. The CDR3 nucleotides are TGTGCCAGCAGCCTCGAGTTTAACTATGGCTACACCTTC. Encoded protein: CASSLEFNYGYTF.

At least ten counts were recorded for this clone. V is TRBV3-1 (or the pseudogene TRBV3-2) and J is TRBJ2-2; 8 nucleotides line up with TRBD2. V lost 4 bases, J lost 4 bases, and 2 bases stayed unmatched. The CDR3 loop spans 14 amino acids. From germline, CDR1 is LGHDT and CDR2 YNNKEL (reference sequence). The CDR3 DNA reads TGTGCCAGCAGCCCGGGGGGGAGCACCGGGGAGCTGTTTTTT. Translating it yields CASSPGGSTGELFF.

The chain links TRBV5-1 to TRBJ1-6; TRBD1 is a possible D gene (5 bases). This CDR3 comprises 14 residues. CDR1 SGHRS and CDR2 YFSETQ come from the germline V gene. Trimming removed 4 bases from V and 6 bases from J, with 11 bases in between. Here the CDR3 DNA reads TGCGCCAGCAGCCCCGGGACTATTAATTCACCCCTCCACTTT. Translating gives CASSPGTINSPLHF.

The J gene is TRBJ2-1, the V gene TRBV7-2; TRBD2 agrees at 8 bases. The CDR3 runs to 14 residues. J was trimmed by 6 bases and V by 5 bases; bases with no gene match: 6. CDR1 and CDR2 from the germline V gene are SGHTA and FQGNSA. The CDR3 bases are TGTGCCAGCAGCCGCGGGGGGCTCCTCAATGAGCAGTTCTTC. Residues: CASSRGGLLNEQFF.

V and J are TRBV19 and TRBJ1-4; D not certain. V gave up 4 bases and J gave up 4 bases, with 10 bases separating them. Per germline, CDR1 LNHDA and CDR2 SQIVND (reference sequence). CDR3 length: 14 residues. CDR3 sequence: CASSNGMYNEKLFF. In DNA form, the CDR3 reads TGTGCCAGTAGTAACGGGATGTATAATGAAAAACTGTTTTTT.

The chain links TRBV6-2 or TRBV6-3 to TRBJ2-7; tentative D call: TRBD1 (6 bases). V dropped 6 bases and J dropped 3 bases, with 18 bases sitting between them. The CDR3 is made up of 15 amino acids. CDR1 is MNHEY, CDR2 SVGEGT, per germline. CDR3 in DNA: TGTGCCAGCAGCCCACAGGGAAAACCCCTCTACGAGCAGTACTTC. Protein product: CASSPQGKPLYEQYF.

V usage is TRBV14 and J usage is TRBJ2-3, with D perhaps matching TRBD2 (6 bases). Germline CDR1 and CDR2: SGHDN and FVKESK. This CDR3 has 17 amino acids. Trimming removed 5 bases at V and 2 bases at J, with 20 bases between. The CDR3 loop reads CASSSFSLARPTDTQYF. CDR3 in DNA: TGTGCCAGCAGCTCTTTTAGTCTAGCGCGTCCCACAGATACGCAGTATTTT.

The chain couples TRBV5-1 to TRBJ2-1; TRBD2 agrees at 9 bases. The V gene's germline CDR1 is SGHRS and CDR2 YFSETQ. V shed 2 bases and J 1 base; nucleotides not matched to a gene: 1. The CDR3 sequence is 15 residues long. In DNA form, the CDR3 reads TGCGCCAGCAGCTTAACTAGCGGGTCCTACAATGAGCAGTTCTTC. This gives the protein CASSLTSGSYNEQFF.

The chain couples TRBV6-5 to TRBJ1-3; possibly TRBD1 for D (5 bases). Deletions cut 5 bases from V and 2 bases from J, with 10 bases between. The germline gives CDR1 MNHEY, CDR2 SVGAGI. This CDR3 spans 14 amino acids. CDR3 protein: CASSKGPPGNTIYF. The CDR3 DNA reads TGTGCCAGCAGTAAGGGGCCTCCTGGAAACACCATATATTTT.

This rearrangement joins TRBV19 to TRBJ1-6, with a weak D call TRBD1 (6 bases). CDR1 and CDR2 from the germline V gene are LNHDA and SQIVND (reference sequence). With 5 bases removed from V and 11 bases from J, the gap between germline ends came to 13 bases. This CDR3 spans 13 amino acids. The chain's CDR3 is CASSSPTGTPLHF. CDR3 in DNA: TGTGCCAGTAGTTCCCCGACAGGTACACCCCTCCACTTT.

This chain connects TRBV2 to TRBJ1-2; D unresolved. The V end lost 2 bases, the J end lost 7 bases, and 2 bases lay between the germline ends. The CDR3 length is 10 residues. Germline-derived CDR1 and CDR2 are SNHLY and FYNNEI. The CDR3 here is CASSERGYTF. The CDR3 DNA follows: TGTGCCAGCAGTGAACGTGGCTACACCTTC.

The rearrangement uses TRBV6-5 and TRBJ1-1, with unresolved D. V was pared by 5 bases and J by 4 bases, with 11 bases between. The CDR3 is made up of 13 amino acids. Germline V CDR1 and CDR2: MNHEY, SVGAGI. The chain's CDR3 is CASSLSLSTEAFF. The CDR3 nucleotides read TGTGCCAGCAGTCTCAGTCTCAGCACTGAAGCTTTCTTT.